The clone carrying this TCR beta chain showed up just a few times. Its antigen is not identified. This record belongs to a study of T cells in localized non-small cell lung cancer. Study-level points and caveats: Patients showing higher blood T cell density tended to see longer overall survival. Since sequencing was restricted to only one region of the tumor, intratumor heterogeneity remains a possibility. Highest T cell clonality was seen in uninvolved adjacent lung, surpassing that measured in tumor. Adjacent lung was found to contain a median about 55 of the top 100 tumor clones.

The CDR3 is 16 amino acids. V was pared by 4 bases and J by 7 bases, with 15 bases of the junction left unmatched. CDR1 SGHRS and CDR2 YFSETQ come from the germline V gene. Assay used: immunoSEQ multiplex PCR; TCRdb lists only in-frame clones, some missing. Here the sample spans around 26,000 clones, roughly nine tenths being singletons. This material consisted of peripheral blood, taken before any cancer treatment. The V gene is TRBV5-1, the J gene TRBJ2-5; TRBD1 agrees at 8 bases. The sequence was collected from a female donor older than 55 with stage II squamous cell lung carcinoma. The CDR3: CASSPQGAEGGGTQYF. For the CDR3, the DNA is TGCGCCAGCAGCCCCCAGGGGGCCGAGGGGGGAGGGACCCAGTACTTC.